One and the same sample provided the 18 T cell receptor beta chains below, sequenced in a study of blood T cell repertoires in COVID-19. Only in-frame clones appear in the TCRdb table, and some are missing; sequencing was by immunoSEQ multiplex PCR. This sample has 100,000 to 150,000 clones, with roughly four fifths found just once. The sample was peripheral blood. These receptors were collected from a man between 60 and 75 years old with acute or convalescent COVID-19.

The chain joins TRBV6-1 to TRBJ2-1, with TRBD1 matching 10 bases. The CDR3 totals 16 residues. V dropped 2 bases and J dropped 4; count of bases not matched to a gene: 5. The germline V gene encodes CDR1 MNHNS and CDR2 SASEGT. CDR3 residues: CASSEWGGQGYNEQFF. In nucleotides, the CDR3 is TGTGCCAGCAGTGAATGGGGGGGACAGGGGTACAATGAGCAGTTCTTC.

CDR3 in DNA: TGTGCCAGCAGCGAACGGCGGGACAGCCTCTCTGGAAACACCATATATTTT. It encodes CASSERRDSLSGNTIYF. The V and J genes are TRBV7-9 and TRBJ1-3, with 7 positions matching TRBD1. Trimming cost V 5 bases and J 0 bases; bases outside gene matches: 10. CDR1 SEHNR and CDR2 FQNEAQ come from the germline V gene (reference sequence). The CDR3 sequence is 17 residues long.

The rearrangement uses TRBV9 and TRBJ2-2, with TRBD2 matching over 12 bases. The ends lost 4 bases at V and 8 bases at J; junction bases unmatched: 9. Germline CDR1 and CDR2: SGDLS and YYNGEE. The CDR3 extends over 16 amino acids. The CDR3 sequence: CASSPRLAGASGELFF. DNA of the CDR3: TGTGCCAGCAGCCCCCGACTAGCGGGAGCGTCGGGGGAGCTGTTTTTT.

The genes are TRBV4-2 and TRBJ1-1; unclear D gene. The CDR3 is 14 residues long. The V end was cut by 0 bases, the J end by 2 bases, with 7 bases between. Germline CDR1 is LGHNA and CDR2 is YNFKEQ. CDR3 DNA sequence: TGTGCCAGCAGCCAAGAAGTGCGAAACACTGAAGCTTTCTTT. Its translation: CASSQEVRNTEAFF.

The chain uses TRBV5-1 and TRBJ2-2; TRBD1 matches 8 bases. CDR1 is SGHRS, CDR2 YFSETQ, per germline. The junction had 3 bases not matched to a gene; V was cut back by 0 bases and J by 5 bases. The CDR3 is 15 amino acids. CDR3: CASSLVRQGTGELFF. CDR3 nucleotide sequence: TGCGCCAGCAGCTTGGTGAGACAGGGGACCGGGGAGCTGTTTTTT.

The rearrangement uses TRBV27 and TRBJ2-3; the D gene is possibly TRBD2 (7 bases). With 11 bases removed from V and 1 base from J, the gap between germline ends came to 25 bases. CDR1 and CDR2 (germline): MNHEY, SMNVEV (reference sequence). The CDR3 has 17 residues. The CDR3 protein is CAGQGDGGGSGTDTQYF. The DNA for the CDR3 is TGTGCCGGACAAGGGGATGGGGGGGGCTCGGGCACAGATACGCAGTATTTT.

The CDR3 protein is CASSFGTRFGKLFF. CDR3 nucleotide sequence: TGTGCCAGCAGCTTTGGGACACGCTTTGGGAAACTGTTTTTT. The chain joins TRBV7-2 to TRBJ1-4, with D possibly TRBD1 on 6 matching bases. The CDR3 spans 14 residues. Germline CDR1 SGHTA, CDR2 FQGNSA. Trimming took off 3 bases at V and 11 bases at J, with 16 bases between the two ends.

This clone was counted a few times. V and J are TRBV5-1 and TRBJ2-1; 7 nucleotides line up with TRBD2. The CDR3 is made up of 17 amino acids. The junction had 9 bases not matched to a gene; V was cut back by 3 bases and J by 0 bases. Germline-derived CDR1 and CDR2 are SGHRS and YFSETQ. CDR3 protein: CASSSGTSAFSYNEQFF. CDR3 DNA: TGCGCCAGCAGCTCGGGAACTAGCGCCTTCTCCTACAATGAGCAGTTCTTC.

The rearrangement uses TRBV3-1 (or the pseudogene TRBV3-2) and TRBJ2-2, with 9 bases aligning to TRBD2. Germline CDR1 is LGHDT and CDR2 is YNNKEL (reference sequence). The CDR3 runs 16 residues. Trimming took 2 bases from V and 6 from J; bases not matched to a gene: 7. The CDR3 nucleotides are TGTGCCAGCAGCCAACACCTAGCGGGAAGCGCCGGGGAGCTGTTTTTT. Translation gives CASSQHLAGSAGELFF.

The chain links TRBV3-1 (or the pseudogene TRBV3-2) to TRBJ1-4; TRBD1 might be the D (5 bases). The germline V gene has CDR1 LGHDT and CDR2 YNNKEL (reference sequence). Trimming took off 4 bases at V and 8 bases at J, with 14 bases between the two ends. There are 14 residues in the CDR3. This CDR3 reads CASSPLAGTEKLFF. The CDR3 coding sequence is TGTGCCAGCAGCCCCCTAGCGGGGACGGAAAAACTGTTTTTT.

The gene calls are TRBV9 and TRBJ2-2; D call uncertain. Trimming removed 3 bases from V and 3 bases from J, with 9 bases in between. This CDR3 region has 14 residues. Germline CDR1 reads SGDLS; CDR2 reads YYNGEE. As DNA, the CDR3 is TGTGCCAGCAGCGCCCCAGAGGACACCGGGGAGCTGTTTTTT. Its translation: CASSAPEDTGELFF.

The chain is built from TRBV29-1 and TRBJ2-7; D gene ambiguous. V was trimmed by 8 bases and J by 0 bases, leaving 14 bases between them. CDR1 and CDR2 (germline): SQVTM, ANQGSEA. This CDR3 has 13 amino acids. CDR3 bases: TGCAGCATTGTTACCCCGAGCTCCTACGAGCAGTACTTC. Amino acids: CSIVTPSSYEQYF.

The chain joins TRBV6-5 to TRBJ1-2; unclear D gene. V was pared by 8 bases and J by 4 bases, with 11 bases between. Germline-derived CDR1 and CDR2 are MNHEY and SVGAGI. The CDR3 has 12 amino acids. CDR3 sequence reads: CASGHGLYGYTF. CDR3 nucleotides: TGTGCCAGCGGCCACGGACTCTATGGCTACACCTTC.

The chain recombines TRBV10-3 with TRBJ2-3; TRBD2 matches at 11 bases. V lost 2 bases to trimming and J lost 5 bases; unmatched junction nucleotides: 0. This CDR3 has 14 residues. From germline, CDR1 is ENHRY and CDR2 SYGVKD. Here the CDR3 DNA reads TGTGCCATCAGTGAGCTAGCGGGAGGAGATACGCAGTATTTT. Translated, it gives CAISELAGGDTQYF.

This chain connects TRBV9 to TRBJ2-3; TRBD1 matches at 7 bases. CDR1 SGDLS and CDR2 YYNGEE come from the germline V gene. V gave up 1 base and J gave up 4 bases; unmatched junction bases: 0. The CDR3 is 13 residues long. The CDR3 bases are TGTGCCAGCAGCGTACAGGGGGCAGATACGCAGTATTTT. Amino acid sequence: CASSVQGADTQYF.

V and J are TRBV27 and TRBJ2-3, with 8 bases lining up with TRBD1. Trimming at V came to 1 base and at J to 11 bases, leaving 14 bases not matched to a gene. From germline, CDR1 is MNHEY and CDR2 SMNVEV (reference sequence). The CDR3 consists of 16 residues. CDR3: CASSLFLQGASREQYF. In DNA, the CDR3 is TGTGCCAGCAGTTTATTCCTTCAGGGGGCCTCCCGAGAGCAGTATTTT.

Only one count was recorded for this clone. CDR3 in amino acids: CASSGWEDRGEEKLFF. CDR3 DNA sequence: TGTGCCAGCAGTGGATGGGAGGACAGGGGGGAAGAAAAACTGTTTTTT. The chain employs TRBV6-6 and TRBJ1-4; 10 bases align to TRBD1. In germline, CDR1 is MNHNY, CDR2 SVGAGI (reference sequence). The J segment lost 8 bases and the V segment lost 5 bases, leaving 11 bases of the junction unmatched. The CDR3 is 16 amino acids.

The chain recombines TRBV6-4 with TRBJ1-1; tentatively, D is TRBD1 (6 bases). The CDR3 runs 15 residues. Trimming shortened V by 0 bases and J by 7 bases, and 15 bases separated the two germline ends. Germline values: CDR1 MRHNA, CDR2 SNTAGT. The CDR3 protein is CASSDSSQGKIEAFF. The CDR3 region has the DNA TGTGCCAGCAGTGACTCGTCCCAGGGGAAGATTGAAGCTTTCTTT.